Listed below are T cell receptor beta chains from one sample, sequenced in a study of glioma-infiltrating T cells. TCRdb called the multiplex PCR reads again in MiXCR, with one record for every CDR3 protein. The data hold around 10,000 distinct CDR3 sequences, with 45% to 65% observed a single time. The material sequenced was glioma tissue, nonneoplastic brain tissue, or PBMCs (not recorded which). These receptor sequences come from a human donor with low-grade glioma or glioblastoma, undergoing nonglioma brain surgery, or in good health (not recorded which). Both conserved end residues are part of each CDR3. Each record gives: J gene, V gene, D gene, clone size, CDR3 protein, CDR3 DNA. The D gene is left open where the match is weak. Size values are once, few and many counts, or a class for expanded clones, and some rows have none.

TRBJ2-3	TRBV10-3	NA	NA	CAISTTIGSASTDTQYF	TGTGCCATCAGTACCACTATCGGGAGTGCTAGCACAGATACGCAGTATTTT
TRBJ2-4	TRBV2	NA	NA	CANSECRPGLAKNIQYF	TGTGCCAACAGTGAGTGCCGTCCGGGACTAGCCAAAAACATTCAGTACTTC
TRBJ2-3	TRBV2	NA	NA	CASRSQRAATDTQYF	TGTGCCAGCAGGTCTCAGCGAGCGGCAACAGATACGCAGTATTTT
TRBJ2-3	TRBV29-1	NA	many	CSVEDLSRVFADTQYF	TGCAGCGTTGAAGACCTCTCGCGGGTGTTCGCAGATACGCAGTATTTT
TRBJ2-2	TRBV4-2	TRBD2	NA	CASSPTLAGDTGELFF	TGTGCCAGCAGCCCTACTCTAGCGGGAGACACCGGGGAGCTGTTTTTT
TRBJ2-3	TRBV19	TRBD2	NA	CGSSIQLAGDTQYF	TGTGGCAGTAGTATTCAGCTAGCGGGAGATACGCAATATTTT
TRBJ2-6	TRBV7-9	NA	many	CASSLAQGSGANVLTF	TGTGCCAGCAGCTTAGCGCAAGGGTCTGGGGCCAACGTCCTGACTTTC
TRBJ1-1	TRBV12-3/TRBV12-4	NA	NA	CASSLERSTKAFF	TGTGCCAGCAGTTTGGAGAGGAGCACTAAAGCTTTCTTT
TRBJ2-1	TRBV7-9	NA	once	CASSLGGNFHNQQFF	TGTGCCAGCAGCCTAGGGGGGAATTTCCACAATCAGCAGTTCTTC
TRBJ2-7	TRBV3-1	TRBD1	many	CASSGRDRGRHEQYF	TGTGCCAGCAGCGGCCGGGACAGGGGGCGCCACGAGCAGTACTTC
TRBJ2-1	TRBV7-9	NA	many	CASRRGLGFEQFF	TGTGCCAGCAGACGCGGACTCGGATTTGAGCAGTTCTTC
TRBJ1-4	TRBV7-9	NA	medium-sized	CASSLERGTNEKLFF	TGTGCCAGCAGCTTAGAAAGGGGAACTAATGAAAAACTGTTTTTT
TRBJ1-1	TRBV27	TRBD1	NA	CASRVQGDTEAFF	TGTGCCAGCAGAGTACAGGGGGACACTGAAGCTTTCTTT
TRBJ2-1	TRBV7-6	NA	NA	CASSLHIRSGNEHFF	TGTGCCAGCAGCTTGCACATCCGATCTGGCAATGAGCACTTCTTC
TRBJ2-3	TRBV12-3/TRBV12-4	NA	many	CASLLDSRDSGFPLF	TGTGCCAGCCTTCTCGATAGCCGGGACTCCGGATTCCCGTTATTT
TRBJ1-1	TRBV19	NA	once	CASSIQGSNTQAFF	TGTGCCAGTAGTATACAGGGTAGTAACACTCAAGCTTTCTTT
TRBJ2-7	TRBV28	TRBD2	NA	CARSGAGQGDEQYF	TGTGCCAGGAGTGGAGCGGGGCAGGGCGACGAGCAGTACTTC
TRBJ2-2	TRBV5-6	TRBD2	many	CASSFVGSGTSAGELFF	TGTGCCAGCAGCTTTGTAGGTAGTGGGACTAGCGCCGGGGAGCTGTTTTTT
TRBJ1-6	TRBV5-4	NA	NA	CASSHDMGDSPLHF	TGTGCCAGCAGCCATGACATGGGGGATTCACCCCTCCACTTT
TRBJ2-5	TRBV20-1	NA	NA	CSASRGAETKYF	TGCAGTGCTAGTCGGGGGGCAGAGACCAAGTACTTT
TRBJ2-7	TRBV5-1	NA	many	CASSLAAGIYEQYF	TGCGCCAGCAGCTTGGCGGCGGGTATCTACGAGCAGTACTTC
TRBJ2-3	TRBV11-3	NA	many	CASSPSGSTDTQYF	TGTGCCAGCAGTCCAAGCGGGAGCACAGATACGCAGTATTTT
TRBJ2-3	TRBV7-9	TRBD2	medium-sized	CASSWTSGKSDTQYF	TGTGCCAGCAGTTGGACTAGCGGGAAGTCAGATACGCAGTATTTT
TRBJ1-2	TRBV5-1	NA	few	CALSLAVGVDGYTF	TGCGCCCTCAGCTTGGCCGTCGGGGTGGATGGCTACACCTTC
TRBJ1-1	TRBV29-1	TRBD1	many	CSVAQGENTEAFF	TGCAGCGTTGCACAGGGGGAAAACACTGAAGCTTTCTTT
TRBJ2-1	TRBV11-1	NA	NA	CASMLQIAPSNEQFF	TGTGCCAGCATGTTACAGATCGCTCCTAGTAATGAGCAGTTCTTC
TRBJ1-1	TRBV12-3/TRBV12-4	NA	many	CASSLVPNTEAFF	TGTGCCAGCAGTTTAGTCCCTAACACTGAAGCTTTCTTT
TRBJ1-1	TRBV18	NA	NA	CASSQLVPWDTEAFF	TGTGCCAGCTCACAACTGGTGCCCTGGGACACTGAAGCTTTCTTT
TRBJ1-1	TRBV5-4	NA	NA	CASSLGGQRYTEAFF	TGTGCCAGCAGTCTTGGGGGGCAGAGATACACTGAAGCTTTCTTT
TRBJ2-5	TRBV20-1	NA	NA	CTARRSVGETQSF	TGCACTGCTCGCCGCTCCGTAGGGGAGACCCAGTCCTTC
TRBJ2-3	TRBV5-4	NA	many	CASNFGSWDRTDTQYF	TGTGCCAGCAACTTCGGATCCTGGGATAGGACAGATACGCAGTATTTT
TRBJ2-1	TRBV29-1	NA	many	CSVEGTAYNEQFF	TGCAGCGTTGAAGGGACAGCTTACAATGAGCAGTTCTTC
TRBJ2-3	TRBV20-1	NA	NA	CIAPSLITDTQYF	TGCATTGCTCCTAGCCTCATTACAGATACGCAGTATTTT
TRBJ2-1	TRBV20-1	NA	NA	CSASKAEQFF	TGCAGTGCTAGCAAAGCAGAGCAGTTCTTC
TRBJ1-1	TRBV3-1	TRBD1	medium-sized	CASSPRDRPNTEAFF	TGTGCCAGCAGCCCTCGGGACAGGCCTAACACTGAAGCTTTCTTT
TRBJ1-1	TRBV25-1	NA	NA	CAGSPTGSVTEALF	TGTGCAGGCAGTCCTACAGGGAGTGTGACTGAAGCTTTGTTT
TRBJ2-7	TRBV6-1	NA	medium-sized	CASSHGVRRSSYEQYF	TGTGCCAGCAGCCACGGGGTTCGACGCAGCTCCTACGAGCAGTACTTC
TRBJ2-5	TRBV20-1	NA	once	CSAPWAGETQYF	TGCAGTGCCCCGTGGGCGGGAGAGACCCAGTACTTC
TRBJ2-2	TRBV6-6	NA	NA	CANSRPRVNGELFF	TGTGCCAACAGTAGACCCAGGGTTAACGGGGAGCTGTTTTTT
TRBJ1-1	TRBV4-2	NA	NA	CASSQDLLVQAFF	TGTGCCAGCAGCCAAGATCTCCTCGTCCAAGCTTTCTTT